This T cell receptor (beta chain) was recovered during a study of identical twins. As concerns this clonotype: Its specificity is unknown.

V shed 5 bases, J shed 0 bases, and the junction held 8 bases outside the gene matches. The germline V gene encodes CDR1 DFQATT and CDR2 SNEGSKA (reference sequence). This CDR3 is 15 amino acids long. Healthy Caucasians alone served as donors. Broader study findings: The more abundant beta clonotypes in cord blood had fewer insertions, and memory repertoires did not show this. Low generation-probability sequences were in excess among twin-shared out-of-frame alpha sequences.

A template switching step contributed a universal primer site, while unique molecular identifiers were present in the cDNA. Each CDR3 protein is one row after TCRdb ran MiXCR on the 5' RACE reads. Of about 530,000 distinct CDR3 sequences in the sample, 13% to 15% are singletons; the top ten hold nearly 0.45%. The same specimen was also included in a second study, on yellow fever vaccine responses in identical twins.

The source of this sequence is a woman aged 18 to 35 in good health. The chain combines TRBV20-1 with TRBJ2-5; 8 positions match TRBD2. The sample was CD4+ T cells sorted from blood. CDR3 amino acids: CSAPREGWYQETQYF. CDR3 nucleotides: TGCAGTGCTCCCCGGGAGGGATGGTACCAAGAGACCCAGTACTTC.